This is a list of T cell receptor beta chains from one sample in a study of cytomegalovirus exposure and HLA in healthy donors. Sequencing used immunoSEQ multiplex PCR; TCRdb keeps in-frame clones, though not all of them. This sample has some 170,000 clones; roughly four fifths occur once, and the top ten carry roughly 5.2%. The sample taken for sequencing was PBMCs. These receptors were taken from a woman aged 18-29 years in good health and CMV-seropositive. Each CDR3 is given with its conserved first and last residue. A D gene is named only where the DNA matches it firmly. Not every row has a clone size; where given, it reads once, few, many or a size class.

>TRBJ1-6|-|TRBD1|TRBV18|15
CASSPRGRGDSPLHF
TGTGCCAGCTCACCCAGGGGGCGCGGGGATTCACCCCTCCACTTT
>TRBJ2-7|-|TRBD1|TRBV5-1|16
CASSTNRGPTSYEQYF
TGCGCCAGCAGCACGAACAGGGGACCCACCTCCTACGAGCAGTACTTC
>TRBJ2-7|-|-|TRBV28|14
CASSFSTGRNEQYF
TGTGCCAGCAGTTTCTCCACAGGGCGAAACGAGCAGTACTTC
>TRBJ2-1|few|-|TRBV6-5|15
CASSYSKSAYNEQFF
TGTGCCAGCAGTTACTCGAAAAGCGCCTACAATGAGCAGTTCTTC
>TRBJ2-4|-|-|TRBV13|14
CASSPGINKNIQYF
TGTGCCAGCAGCCCAGGGATTAACAAAAACATTCAGTACTTC
>TRBJ1-2|-|TRBD1|TRBV29-1|13
CSVVTGGAAGYTF
TGCAGCGTAGTCACAGGGGGCGCTGCCGGCTACACCTTC
>TRBJ2-1|-|TRBD2|TRBV27|15
CASRLAGGHVNEQFF
TGTGCCAGCAGATTGGCGGGGGGCCACGTCAATGAGCAGTTCTTC
>TRBJ1-2|-|-|TRBV19|12
CASSPWSHGYTF
TGTGCCAGTAGTCCCTGGAGCCATGGCTACACCTTC
>TRBJ1-3|-|-|TRBV7-9|16
CASSTQLQGSGNTIYF
TGTGCCAGCAGCACCCAGCTACAGGGTTCTGGAAACACCATATATTTT
>TRBJ1-6|-|-|TRBV9|16
CASSVELSATNSPLHF
TGTGCCAGCAGCGTAGAGCTTTCAGCGACCAATTCACCCCTCCACTTT
>TRBJ1-5|-|-|TRBV19|15
CASSASRDSNQPQHF
TGTGCCAGTAGCGCCAGCAGGGATAGCAATCAGCCCCAGCATTTT
>TRBJ2-2|-|-|TRBV11-2|12
CASSPGSGELFF
TGTGCCAGCAGCCCTGGCTCCGGGGAGCTGTTTTTT
>TRBJ2-1|once|TRBD1|TRBV13|16
CASSPLGDRGYNEQFF
TGTGCCAGCAGCCCATTAGGGGACAGGGGATACAATGAGCAGTTCTTC
>TRBJ1-1|-|-|TRBV19|13
CASSTSPNTEAFF
TGTGCCAGTAGTACAAGCCCGAACACTGAAGCTTTCTTT
>TRBJ2-1|-|TRBD2|TRBV4-1|19
CASSQAAPSGGAIYNEQFF
TGCGCCAGCAGCCAAGCTGCACCTAGCGGGGGGGCCATATACAATGAGCAGTTCTTC
>TRBJ2-7|-|TRBD1|TRBV11-2|14
CASSLRTGGYEQYF
TGTGCCAGCAGCTTAAGGACAGGGGGCTACGAGCAGTACTTC
>TRBJ1-1|-|TRBD1|TRBV7-9|17
CASSRSRTGRANTEAFF
TGTGCCAGCAGCCGTAGCAGGACAGGGCGCGCGAACACTGAAGCTTTCTTT
>TRBJ1-4|-|TRBD1|TRBV7-8|14
CASSTRDRGEKLFF
TGTGCCAGCAGCACCCGGGACAGGGGTGAAAAACTGTTTTTT
>TRBJ2-7|-|-|TRBV15|14
CATSRSRGADEQYF
TGTGCCACCAGCAGATCCCGTGGGGCGGACGAGCAGTACTTC
>TRBJ2-7|-|TRBD2|TRBV6-1|16
CASSEALGGSSYEQYF
TGTGCCAGCAGTGAAGCGCTGGGGGGGAGCTCCTACGAGCAGTACTTC